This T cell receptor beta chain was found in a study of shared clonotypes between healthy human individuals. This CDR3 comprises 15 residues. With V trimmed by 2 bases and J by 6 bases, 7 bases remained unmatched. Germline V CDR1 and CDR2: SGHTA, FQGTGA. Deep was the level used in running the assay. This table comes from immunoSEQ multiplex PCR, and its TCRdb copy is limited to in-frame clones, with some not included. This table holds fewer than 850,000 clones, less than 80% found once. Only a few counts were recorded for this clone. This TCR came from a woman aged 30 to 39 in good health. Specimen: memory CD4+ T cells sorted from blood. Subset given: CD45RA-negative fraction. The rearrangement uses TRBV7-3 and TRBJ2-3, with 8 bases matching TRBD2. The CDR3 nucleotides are TGTGCCAGCAGCTTAGACGGGAGGGCCCCCGATACGCAGTATTTT. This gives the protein CASSLDGRAPDTQYF.